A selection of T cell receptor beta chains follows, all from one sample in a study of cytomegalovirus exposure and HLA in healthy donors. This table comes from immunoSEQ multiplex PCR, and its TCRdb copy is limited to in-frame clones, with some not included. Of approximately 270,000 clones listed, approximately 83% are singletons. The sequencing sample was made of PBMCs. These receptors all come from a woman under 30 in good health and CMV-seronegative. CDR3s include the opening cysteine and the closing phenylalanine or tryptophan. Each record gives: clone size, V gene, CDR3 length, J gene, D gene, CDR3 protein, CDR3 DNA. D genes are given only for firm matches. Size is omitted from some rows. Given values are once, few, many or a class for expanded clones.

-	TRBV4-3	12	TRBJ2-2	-	CASSQELGELFF	TGCGCCAGCAGCCAAGAACTCGGGGAGCTGTTTTTT
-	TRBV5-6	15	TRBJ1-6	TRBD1	CASSLETGGNSPLHF	TGTGCCAGCAGCTTGGAGACAGGGGGAAATTCACCCCTCCACTTT
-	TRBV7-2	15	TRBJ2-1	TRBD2	CASSLDGGGYNEQFF	TGTGCCAGCAGCTTAGATGGGGGGGGCTACAATGAGCAGTTCTTC
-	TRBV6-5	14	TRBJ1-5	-	CASGAAKGDQPQHF	TGTGCCAGCGGGGCGGCCAAGGGGGATCAGCCCCAGCATTTT
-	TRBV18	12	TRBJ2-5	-	CASTPPGQIQYF	TGTGCCAGCACGCCCCCGGGACAAATTCAGTACTTC
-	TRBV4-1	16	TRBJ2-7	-	CASSQDSAGPPWEQYF	TGCGCCAGCAGCCAAGACTCCGCGGGGCCCCCTTGGGAGCAGTACTTC
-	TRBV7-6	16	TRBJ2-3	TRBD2	CASSLGLAGSTDTQYF	TGTGCCAGCAGCTTAGGGCTAGCGGGGAGCACAGATACGCAGTATTTT
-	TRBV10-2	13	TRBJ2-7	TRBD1	CASSSGQGREQYF	TGCGCCAGCAGCTCGGGACAGGGCCGCGAGCAGTACTTC
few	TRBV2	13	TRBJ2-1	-	CASSEVRRDEQFF	TGTGCCAGCAGTGAAGTCAGGAGGGATGAGCAGTTCTTC
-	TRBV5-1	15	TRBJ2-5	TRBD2	CASSQHSGIQETQYF	TGCGCCAGCAGCCAACATAGCGGGATCCAAGAGACCCAGTACTTC
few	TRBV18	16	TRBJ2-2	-	CASSPSSPGDTGELFF	TGTGCCAGCTCACCCTCCAGCCCGGGAGACACCGGGGAGCTGTTTTTT
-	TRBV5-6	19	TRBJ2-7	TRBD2	CASSLLLAGVKKEAYEQYF	TGTGCCAGCAGCTTGTTACTAGCGGGAGTAAAAAAGGAGGCCTACGAGCAGTACTTC
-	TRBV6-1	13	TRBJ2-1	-	CASNSRRDNEQFF	TGTGCCAGCAATAGCAGGAGGGACAATGAGCAGTTCTTC
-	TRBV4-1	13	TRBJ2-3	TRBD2	CASSPDGGVTQYF	TGCGCCAGCAGCCCCGATGGGGGGGTTACGCAGTATTTT
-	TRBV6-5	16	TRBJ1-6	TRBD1	CASSYRDRRMDSPLHF	TGTGCCAGCAGTTATAGGGACAGGAGGATGGATTCACCCCTCCACTTT
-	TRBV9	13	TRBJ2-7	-	CASSGTGLYEQYF	TGTGCCAGCAGTGGGACTGGACTTTACGAGCAGTACTTC
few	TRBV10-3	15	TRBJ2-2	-	CAITGGQIGTGELFF	TGTGCCATCACCGGTGGACAGATTGGCACCGGGGAGCTGTTTTTT
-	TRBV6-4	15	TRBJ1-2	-	CASSGEASLNYGYTF	TGTGCCAGCAGTGGGGAGGCATCCCTTAACTATGGCTACACCTTC
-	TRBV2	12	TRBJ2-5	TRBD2	CASRLAGETQYF	TGTGCCAGCAGACTAGCGGGAGAGACCCAGTACTTC